Presented here are 20 T cell receptor beta chains from one specimen sequenced in a study of shared clonotypes between healthy human individuals. Sequencing used immunoSEQ multiplex PCR; TCRdb keeps in-frame clones, though not all of them. The sample contains roughly 650,000 clones, about 96% of which appear only once. The sample comprised naive CD4+ T cells sorted from blood. Specified subset: CD45RA+ positively selected. The origin of the receptors is a woman aged 30 to 39 in good health.

This sequence joins TRBV7-7 and TRBJ2-2; a weak D match, TRBD1 (6 bases). Germline-derived CDR1 and CDR2 are SSHAT and FNYEAQ (reference sequence). V dropped 2 bases and J dropped 1 base, with 17 bases sitting between them. CDR3 length equals 18 residues. The CDR3 spells CASSLSPVGAGNTGELFF. The DNA of the CDR3 is TGTGCCAGCAGCTTATCCCCTGTGGGGGCTGGGAACACCGGGGAGCTGTTTTTT.

The rearrangement links TRBV6-5 to TRBJ2-7; 10 bases map to TRBD2. The CDR3 is made up of 15 amino acids. The germline CDR1 and CDR2 sequences are MNHEY and SVGAGI. V lost 6 bases, J lost 0 bases, and 5 bases stayed unmatched. The CDR3 nucleotides are TGTGCCAGCAGGGATAGGACTAGCGGCTCCTACGAGCAGTACTTC. Amino acid sequence: CASRDRTSGSYEQYF.

The gene calls are TRBV5-1 and TRBJ2-1, with 11 bases lining up with TRBD2. The length of the CDR3 is 15 residues. Germline V CDR1 and CDR2: SGHRS, YFSETQ. V shed 0 bases, J shed 5 bases, and the junction held 1 base outside the gene matches. The CDR3 here is CASSLVLAGDNEQFF. The CDR3, as DNA: TGCGCCAGCAGCTTGGTACTAGCGGGAGACAATGAGCAGTTCTTC. The full variable domain, its missing parts supplied by reference TRBV5-1 and TRBJ2-1, is KAGVTQTPRYLIKTRGQQVTLSCSPISGHRSVSWYQQTPGQGLQFLFEYFSETQRNKGNFPGRFSGRQFSNSRSEMNVSTLELGDSALYLCASSLVLAGDNEQFFGPGTRLTVL.

The gene calls are TRBV7-9 and TRBJ1-4, with 8 bases matching TRBD1. Germline-derived CDR1 and CDR2 are SEHNR and FQNEAQ (reference sequence). V gave up 6 bases and J gave up 7 bases; unmatched junction bases: 7. The CDR3 totals 14 residues. The CDR3 region is CASRGRGTGEKLFF. CDR3 in DNA: TGTGCCAGCAGGGGAAGAGGGACAGGTGAAAAACTGTTTTTT.

The chain couples TRBV7-9 to TRBJ2-1; TRBD2 matches at 12 bases. This CDR3 contains 14 residues. V lost 5 bases and J lost 13; bases outside the gene matches: 9. Germline CDR1 reads SEHNR; CDR2 reads FQNEAQ (reference sequence). CDR3 sequence: CASSPRLAGASQFF. CDR3 coding DNA: TGTGCCAGCAGCCCCCGACTAGCGGGAGCGTCCCAGTTCTTC.

This chain uses TRBV28 with TRBJ2-1; TRBD2 agrees at 9 bases. The CDR3 totals 18 residues. After removal of 4 bases from V and 6 bases from J, the junction contained 16 bases not matched to a gene. CDR1 is MDHEN and CDR2 is SYDVKM in the germline V gene. The CDR3 sequence is CASSYSTPMGGRANEQFF. CDR3 DNA: TGTGCCAGCAGTTACTCAACTCCGATGGGCGGGAGGGCCAATGAGCAGTTCTTC.

The chain employs TRBV10-3 and TRBJ2-5; 10 nucleotides line up with TRBD2. This CDR3 comprises 15 residues. V was pared by 4 bases and J by 2 bases, with 4 bases of the junction left unmatched. CDR1 is ENHRY, CDR2 SYGVKD, per germline. CDR3 amino acids: CAISATSGSQETQYF. In nucleotides, the CDR3 is TGTGCCATCAGTGCGACTAGCGGGTCTCAAGAGACCCAGTACTTC.

The chain couples TRBV13 to TRBJ2-7; possibly TRBD1 for D (6 bases). Trimming removed 2 bases from V and 3 bases from J, with 14 bases in between. Looked up from germline, CDR1 is PRHDT and CDR2 is FYEKMQ (reference sequence). The CDR3 extends over 15 amino acids. CDR3 in DNA: TGTGCCAGCAGCTTACGGGACACTCCGTACTACGAGCAGTACTTC. Residues: CASSLRDTPYYEQYF.

This clone was counted once. V is TRBV11-2 and J is TRBJ2-1; D is undetermined. Trimming took 2 bases from V and 6 from J, leaving 8 bases between them. This CDR3 comprises 13 residues. Germline lookup yields CDR1 SGHAT and CDR2 FQNNGV. The CDR3: CASSLTPVNEQFF. DNA of the CDR3: TGTGCCAGCAGCTTAACCCCTGTCAATGAGCAGTTCTTC.

The J gene is TRBJ1-3, the V gene TRBV6-5; D is perhaps TRBD1 (6 bases). V lost 5 bases and J 5 bases, leaving 13 bases between the germline ends. The CDR3 runs to 14 residues. Germline CDR1 reads MNHEY; CDR2 reads SVGAGI. CDR3 residues: CASSPGGFRNTIYF. CDR3 DNA sequence: TGTGCCAGCAGTCCGGGGGGCTTTAGAAACACCATATATTTT.

The chain uses TRBV5-1 and TRBJ1-1; TRBD1 might be the D (6 bases). V was shortened by 1 base and J by 1 base, with 14 bases between the two germline ends. The V gene's germline CDR1 is SGHRS and CDR2 YFSETQ. This CDR3 is built from 16 residues. Here the CDR3 DNA reads TGCGCCAGCAGCTTGACGACAGGCCTACCGAACACTGAAGCTTTCTTT. Its translation: CASSLTTGLPNTEAFF.

The gene calls are TRBV28 and TRBJ1-2, with unresolved D. The V end was cut by 3 bases, the J end by 8 bases, with 16 bases between. The CDR3 covers 14 residues. Germline CDR1 reads MDHEN; CDR2 reads SYDVKM. CDR3 loop: CASSFLPRAWGYTF. In DNA form, the CDR3 reads TGTGCCAGCAGTTTTCTCCCCCGGGCCTGGGGCTACACCTTC.

The chain couples TRBV7-3 to TRBJ2-7; D might be TRBD2 (6 bases). In germline, CDR1 is SGHTA, CDR2 FQGTGA. The CDR3 runs to 14 residues. Trimming removed 2 bases from V and 2 bases from J, with 10 bases in between. The CDR3 region is CASSLDGTPYEQYF. The CDR3 DNA sequence: TGTGCCAGCAGCTTAGATGGGACTCCCTACGAGCAGTACTTC.

This clone was detected once. The chain employs TRBV5-1 and TRBJ2-6, with 9 bases aligning to TRBD1. Per germline, CDR1 SGHRS and CDR2 YFSETQ. CDR3 length equals 18 residues. V shed 2 bases and J 0 bases; nucleotides not matched to a gene: 6. The CDR3 is CASSLETGGSSGANVLTF. The DNA of the CDR3 is TGCGCCAGCAGCTTAGAGACAGGGGGAAGCTCTGGGGCCAACGTCCTGACTTTC.

The chain recombines TRBV5-4 with TRBJ2-7; D remains ambiguous. The V gene's germline CDR1 is SGHNT and CDR2 YYREEE (reference sequence). V was pared by 4 bases and J by 6 bases, with 17 bases between. This CDR3 contains 14 residues. The CDR3 region is CASSPVGTSPEQYF. DNA for the CDR3: TGTGCCAGCAGCCCGGTGGGAACTTCTCCCGAGCAGTACTTC.

This clone was seen a single time. The chain employs TRBV15 and TRBJ2-1; D tentatively fits TRBD1 or TRBD2 (5 bases each). The CDR3 totals 14 residues. Trimming stripped 6 bases from V and 7 bases from J, with 16 bases between. Germline loops: CDR1 LNHNV, CDR2 YYDKDF (reference sequence). The CDR3: CATRLRWGTNEQFF. CDR3 nucleotide sequence: TGTGCCACCAGACTTCGGTGGGGGACGAATGAGCAGTTCTTC.

The chain joins TRBV10-2 to TRBJ2-1, with D hard to call. This CDR3 contains 16 residues. Between the trimmed V and J ends, which lost 6 bases and 0 bases, there was a span of 15 bases. The V gene's germline CDR1 is WSHSY and CDR2 SAAADI. The CDR3 sequence: CASSKELGRSYNEQFF. The CDR3 coding sequence is TGCGCCAGCAGCAAGGAGCTAGGGCGCTCCTACAATGAGCAGTTCTTC.

The chain employs TRBV6-6 and TRBJ2-3; D call uncertain. There are 15 residues in the CDR3. Germline V lookup: CDR1 MNHNY, CDR2 SVGAGI (reference sequence). V was clipped by 8 bases and J by 2 bases, with 17 bases between them. DNA of the CDR3: TGTGCCAGCGCTAAACCAGGTGGAGTCACAGATACGCAGTATTTT. Translation gives CASAKPGGVTDTQYF.

This chain uses TRBV5-1 with TRBJ1-3; D might be TRBD1 (5 bases). This CDR3 contains 14 residues. V shed 3 bases and J shed 3 bases, with 10 bases lying between them. Germline CDR1 reads SGHRS; CDR2 reads YFSETQ. CDR3 in amino acids: CASSSQRGGNTIYF. The CDR3, as DNA: TGCGCCAGCAGCTCCCAAAGGGGTGGAAACACCATATATTTT.

J is TRBJ2-7 and V is TRBV7-2; D call uncertain. From germline, CDR1 is SGHTA and CDR2 FQGNSA. V lost 1 base and J lost 3, with 7 bases in between. The CDR3 totals 13 residues. The CDR3 nucleotides read TGTGCCAGCAGCTTAGGTCGAATCTACGAGCAGTACTTC. Its protein product is CASSLGRIYEQYF.